The T cell receptor beta chain under discussion was sequenced for a study of blood T cell repertoires in COVID-19. About the research overall: Samples representing acute and convalescent COVID-19 were sourced from the United States, Italy and Spain. The cDNA or gDNA used as material had been derived from T cells, B-cell-depleted T cells, or PBMCs.

This CDR3 has 13 residues. V lost 7 bases, J lost 7 bases, and 9 bases stayed unmatched. TCRdb keeps only in-frame clones here, not all; method: immunoSEQ multiplex PCR. The data contain 110,000 to 150,000 clones, about 87% of them singletons. This TCR came from an elderly woman with acute or convalescent COVID-19. The sample comprised peripheral blood. The chain employs TRBV12-3 or TRBV12-4 and TRBJ1-2, with TRBD1 matching over 7 bases. DNA of the CDR3: TGTGCCAGCACCCTCAGGGGGGCAGGTGGCTACACCTTC. As protein: CASTLRGAGGYTF.